This TCR beta chain was captured in a study of spatial heterogeneity in lung cancer. Using its own MiXCR run on the 5' RACE reads, TCRdb lists one record per CDR3 protein. The sample carries roughly 34,000 distinct CDR3 sequences, roughly 8% recorded once. The CDR3 is 19 residues long. V was clipped by 2 bases and J by 0 bases, with 17 bases between them. The germline CDR1 and CDR2 sequences are SGHTA and FQGTGA. Time point meaning: blood at routine non-recurrence follow-up after resection. Here the sequenced sample was PBMCs, taken at follow-up. The source is a male donor with early-stage non-small cell lung cancer. This rearrangement joins TRBV7-3 to TRBJ2-6, with a tentative D call TRBD1 (6 bases). CDR3 nucleotides: TGTGCCAGCAGCTTAGAAAATTTGGGACAACCCTCTGGGGCCAACGTCCTGACTTTC. Its protein is CASSLENLGQPSGANVLTF. Looking up the rest from reference TRBV7-3 and TRBJ2-6 gives the full variable domain: GAGVSQTPSNKVTEKGKYVELRCDPISGHTALYWYRQSLGQGPEFLIYFQGTGAADDSGLPNDRFFAVRPEGSVSTLKIQRTERGDSAVYLCASSLENLGQPSGANVLTFGAGSRLTVL.